What follows are 2 T cell receptor beta chains derived from one specimen sequenced in a study of blood T cell repertoires in COVID-19. Assay: immunoSEQ multiplex PCR; the TCRdb copy retains only in-frame clones and omits some. There are about 150,000 clones in the sample; around 78% occur only once, and approximately 1.8% lies in the top ten. The sequencing sample was made of peripheral blood. Receptors originate from a man older than 75 with acute or convalescent COVID-19.

The gene calls are TRBV6-1 and TRBJ2-3; 8 bases are shared with TRBD2. Trimming took 2 bases from V and 6 from J; bases not matched to a gene: 7. Germline V gene data show CDR1 as MNHNS and CDR2 as SASEGT. This CDR3 is 15 amino acids long. The CDR3 region has the DNA TGTGCCAGCAGTGAACCCGGGGGGGCAGGTGATACGCAGTATTTT. Translated: CASSEPGGAGDTQYF.

This clone occurred once. J is TRBJ2-5 and V is TRBV18; 12 bases match TRBD2. The V gene end was trimmed by 1 base and the J gene end by 1 base; junction bases not matched to a gene: 4. Germline loops: CDR1 KGHSH, CDR2 LQKENI. This CDR3 is built from 17 residues. The CDR3 coding sequence is TGTGCCAGCTCACCACGGACTAGCGGGGCATTCCAAGAGACCCAGTACTTC. As protein: CASSPRTSGAFQETQYF.